The clone carrying this TCR beta chain has only a few counts. The data were taken from a study of blood T cell repertoires in COVID-19. Study-level information: Acute and convalescent COVID-19 specimens originated in the United States, Italy and Spain. From T cells, B-cell-depleted T cells, or PBMCs came the material, which was cDNA or gDNA.

As handled by the study authors: The authors estimated nucleated cell counts from reference gene primer amplification. The data were produced by immunoSEQ multiplex PCR, yet TCRdb's version contains in-frame clones alone and is incomplete. That table is the source of V, J and clone size, and D and trimming were worked out from the DNA. The sample has about 210,000 clones, 65% to 90% seen once. This CDR3 contains 11 residues. The V end was cut by 6 bases, the J end by 11 bases, with 10 bases between. CDR1 is SNHLY and CDR2 is FYNNEI in the germline V gene. The specimen was peripheral blood. V gene TRBV2 combines with J gene TRBJ1-4, with D unclear. The clonotype originates from a man aged 50 to 60 with active or convalescent COVID-19. The CDR3 loop is CASSGYAKLFF. The CDR3 DNA follows: TGTGCCAGCAGCGGGTACGCGAAACTGTTTTTT.